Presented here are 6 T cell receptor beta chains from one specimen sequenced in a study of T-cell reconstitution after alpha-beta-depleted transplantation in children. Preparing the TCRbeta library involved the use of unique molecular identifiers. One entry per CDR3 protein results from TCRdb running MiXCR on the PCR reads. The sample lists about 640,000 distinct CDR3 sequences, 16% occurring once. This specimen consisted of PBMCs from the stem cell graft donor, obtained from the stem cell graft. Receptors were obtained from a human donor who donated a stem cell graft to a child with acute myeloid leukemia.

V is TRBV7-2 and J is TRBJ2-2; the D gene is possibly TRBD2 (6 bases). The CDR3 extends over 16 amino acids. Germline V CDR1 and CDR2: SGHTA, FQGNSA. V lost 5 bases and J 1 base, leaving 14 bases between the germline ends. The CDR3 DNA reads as TGTGCCAGCAGCCTCGGGAGCCCTCGGAACACCGGGGAGCTGTTTTTT. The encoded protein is CASSLGSPRNTGELFF.

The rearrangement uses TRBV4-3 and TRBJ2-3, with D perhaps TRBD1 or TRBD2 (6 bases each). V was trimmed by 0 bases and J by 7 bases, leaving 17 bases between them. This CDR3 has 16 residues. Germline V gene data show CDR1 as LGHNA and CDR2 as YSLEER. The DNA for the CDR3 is TGCGCCAGCAGCCAAGATTTCGGAGGGGGAGGAAATACGCAGTATTTT. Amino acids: CASSQDFGGGGNTQYF.

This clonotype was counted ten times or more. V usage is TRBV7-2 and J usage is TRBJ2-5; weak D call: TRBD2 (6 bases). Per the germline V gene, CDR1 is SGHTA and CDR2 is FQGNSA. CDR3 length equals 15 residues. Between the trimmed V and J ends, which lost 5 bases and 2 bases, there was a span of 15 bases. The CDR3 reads CASSEGLVHQETQYF. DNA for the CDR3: TGTGCCAGCAGCGAGGGACTTGTACATCAAGAGACCCAGTACTTC.

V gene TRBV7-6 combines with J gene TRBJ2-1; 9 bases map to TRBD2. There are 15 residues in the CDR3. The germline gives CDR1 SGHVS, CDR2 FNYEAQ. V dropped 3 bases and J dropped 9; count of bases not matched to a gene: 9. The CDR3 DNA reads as TGTGCCAGCAGCTTCGGGCGGGGGGGGCAACGTGAGCAGTTCTTC. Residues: CASSFGRGGQREQFF.

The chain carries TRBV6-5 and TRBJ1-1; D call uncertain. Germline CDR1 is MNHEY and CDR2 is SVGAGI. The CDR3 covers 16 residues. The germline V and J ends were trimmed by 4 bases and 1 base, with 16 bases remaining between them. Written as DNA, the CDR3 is TGTGCCAGCAGTTCGGGATTATTGGGCGCGAACACTGAAGCTTTCTTT. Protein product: CASSSGLLGANTEAFF.

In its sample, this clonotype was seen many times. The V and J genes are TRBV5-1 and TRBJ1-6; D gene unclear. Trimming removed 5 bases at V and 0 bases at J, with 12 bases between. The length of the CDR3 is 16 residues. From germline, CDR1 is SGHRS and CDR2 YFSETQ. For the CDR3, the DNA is TGCGCCAGCAGGGAGGGAACGAGCTCCTATAATTCACCCCTCCACTTT. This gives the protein CASREGTSSYNSPLHF.